This T cell receptor (beta chain) was found in a study of circulating CD8 cells and anti-PD-1 response in melanoma. Overall study context: Anti-PD-1 was first-line therapy for about 50% of the 13 patients. Study-level results: At M1, fewer than 8% of TRB clonotypes appeared in multiple subsets.

V dropped 4 bases and J dropped 0; count of bases not matched to a gene: 5. This CDR3 contains 15 residues. Germline V gene lookup returns CDR1 SGHTA and CDR2 FQGNSA. Live CD3+CD8+TCRalphabeta+ cells were sorted into four subsets by PD-1 and/or TIGIT. The QIAseq Immune Repertoire TCR panel built the libraries from around 15 ng of total RNA. MiXCR, applied by TCRdb to the reads, yields one record per CDR3 protein. The sample consists of several hundred distinct CDR3 sequences, 6% to 9.5% of them appearing once. This clonotype is judged large. The antigen is undetermined. Source: CD8+ T cells from PBMCs, taken at baseline or after one month of anti-PD-1 therapy (not recorded which). The J gene is TRBJ1-2, the V gene TRBV7-2; 7 nucleotides agree with TRBD1. This sequence was found in a human donor with melanoma. The CDR3 is CASSYGTASNYGYTF. In DNA form, the CDR3 reads TGTGCCAGCAGCTACGGGACAGCTTCTAACTATGGCTACACCTTC.